This TCR beta chain was sequenced for a study of T cells after yellow fever vaccination. For TCR, cDNA came from 5'RACE template switching, which added a universal primer site and UMIs. TCRdb independently ran MiXCR on the 5' RACE reads; one entry per CDR3 protein. Among hundreds of thousands of distinct CDR3 sequences listed, 3.6% were seen once. There are a few counts of this clonotype. What it binds is not known. Study-wide points: The presence of abundant clonotypes contaminating from the bulk population was possible in FACS-sorted repertoires.

The sequence was obtained from a man younger than 35 who received the YFV17D yellow fever vaccine. The specimen was PBMCs, collected on the day of the yellow fever booster vaccination.

CDR3 sequence: CASSVAGAGDTQYF. The DNA for the CDR3 is TGTGCCAGCAGCGTAGCTGGAGCGGGAGATACGCAGTATTTT. The chain couples TRBV9 to TRBJ2-3; a weak D match, TRBD2 (6 bases). Germline V gene sequence: CDR1 SGDLS, CDR2 YYNGEE. CDR3 length: 14 amino acids. V lost 0 bases and J lost 5, with 10 bases in between.